This TCR beta chain was captured in a study of human T cells and chemical hapten exposure. As originally analysed: Individual samples carried between 23,224 and 690,600 TCRs, with 80,000 to 100,000 as the median. TCRdb reprocessed the RACE reads with MiXCR, giving one entry per CDR3 protein. It is TCRdb's table, rather than the study itself, that gives the V and J calls and clone size. The repertoire holds approximately 160,000 distinct CDR3 sequences, with 25% to 35% as singletons. Overall study findings and caveats: DPC sensitization left the count of TCRs above 1 in 1000 unchanged. Versus controls, significantly more large CDR3 similarity clusters arose from expanded TCRs.

Noted time point: patch test 3, about 24 weeks after DPC sensitization. Treatment in this sample: therapeutic diphenylcyclopropenone sensitization with weekly scalp DPC. This clonotype was observed a few times. Its specificity is not known. Germline CDR1 and CDR2: MGHRA and YSYEKL. This CDR3 has 14 amino acids. V gave up 4 bases and J gave up 5 bases, with 14 bases separating them. Sequencing used whole blood, obtained in connection with sensitization to the hapten diphenylcyclopropenone (DPC). The chain carries TRBV4-1 and TRBJ2-5; D ambiguous. This TCR derives from a woman between 18 and 30 years old with alopecia areata. Some clones in this sample may be carry-over from other donors' samples. Here the CDR3 reads CASSPPGLRETQYF. The CDR3 nucleotides read TGCGCCAGCAGCCCGCCCGGATTGAGGGAGACCCAGTACTTC.